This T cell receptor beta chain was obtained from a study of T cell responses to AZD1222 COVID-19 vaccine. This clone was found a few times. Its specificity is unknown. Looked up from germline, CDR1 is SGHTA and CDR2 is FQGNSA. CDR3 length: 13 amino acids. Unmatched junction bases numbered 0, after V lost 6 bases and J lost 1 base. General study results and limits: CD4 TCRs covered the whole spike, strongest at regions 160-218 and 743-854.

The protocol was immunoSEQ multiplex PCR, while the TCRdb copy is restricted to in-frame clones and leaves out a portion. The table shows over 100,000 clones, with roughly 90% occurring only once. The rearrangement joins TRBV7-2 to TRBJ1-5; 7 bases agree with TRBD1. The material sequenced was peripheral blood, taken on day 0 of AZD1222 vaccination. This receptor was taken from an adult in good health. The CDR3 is CASRQGSNQPQHF. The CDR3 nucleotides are TGTGCCAGCAGACAGGGGAGCAATCAGCCCCAGCATTTT.